This T cell receptor beta chain emerged from a study of beta chain features in type 1 diabetes. Study details: Examination of sorted cells across all samples involved approximately 100,000,000 cells. Points from the study as a whole: In cDNA sequencing, cells with high TCR expression could be over-represented. Resolution of whether HLA type affects TCRB rearrangement was not achieved here. TCRB CDR3s from Type 1 diabetes patients were moderately but significantly shorter in all four CD4+ subsets.

The germline V gene has CDR1 LNHDA and CDR2 SQIVND (reference sequence). The CDR3 length is 14 residues. V was cut by 1 base and J by 0 bases, with 6 bases left in between. This clone was seen more than once but under ten times. Its matching antigen is unknown. Naive, central memory, regulatory and stem cell-like memory cells within the CD4+ compartment were sorted using CD45RO/CCR7/CD25/CD127/CD95/CD27. The authors reverse transcribed all of the isolated RNA, so sequencing captured expressed TCRB transcripts. The repertoire was sequenced with immunoSEQ multiplex PCR; TCRdb's copy has only in-frame clones and lacks some. The table has approximately 600,000 clones, under 15% seen once; the top ten hold around 0.12%.

The sequence derives from a man between 25 and 39 years old with type 1 diabetes. Sample: naive CD4+ T cells from blood. The J gene is TRBJ1-1, the V gene TRBV19; unclear D gene. The CDR3 spells CASSIGPVNTEAFF. Here the CDR3 DNA reads TGTGCCAGTAGTATAGGTCCGGTGAACACTGAAGCTTTCTTT.